Here is one TCR beta chain with its context. The antigen remains unidentified. The sample belongs to a study of CD4 T cells in relation to SARS-CoV-2 and coronaviruses. For the study at large: After less than 11 days of antigen culture, PBMC TCR beta CDR3s were sequenced. Shared crossreactive spike epitopes were mapped to their HLA restriction.

The CDR3 contains 15 residues. Trimming at V came to 4 bases and at J to 4 bases, leaving 11 bases not matched to a gene. The germline V gene has CDR1 DFQATT and CDR2 SNEGSKA (reference sequence). CD4+ T cells from unexposed donors were obtained before the COVID-19 pandemic (2011-2018). After ten to eleven days of culture, CD4+ T cells were isolated. Each well had two million PBMCs in 5% human AB serum with IL-2. Assay used: immunoSEQ multiplex PCR; TCRdb lists only in-frame clones, some missing. The data contain 25,000 to 30,000 clones, just under 75% of them singletons. Sequencing used CD4+ T cells from PBMCs, cultured in vitro. This TCR derives from a human donor in good health. The V call is TRBV20-1, the J call TRBJ2-5; 8 bases match TRBD1. The CDR3 loop is CSATEFGQGSETQYF. The CDR3, as DNA: TGCAGTGCTACTGAGTTTGGACAGGGCTCAGAGACCCAGTACTTC.